A selection of T cell receptor beta chains follows, all from one sample in a study of T cells in Graves' hyperthyroidism and ophthalmopathy. MiXCR was run by TCRdb on the multiplex PCR reads, yielding one entry per CDR3 protein. The sample has roughly 510,000 distinct CDR3 sequences; around 20% are singletons. Source material: blood. The source is a man aged 18 to 30 with Graves' hyperthyroidism. The CDR3 runs from the conserved cysteine through the conserved F or W. Each record gives: J gene, V gene, D gene, clone size, CDR3 protein, CDR3 DNA. D genes are given only for firm matches. Size is omitted from some rows. Given values are once, few, many or a class for expanded clones.

j_call: TRBJ2-6
v_call: TRBV12-3/TRBV12-4
d_call: TRBD1
clone_size: -
cdr3_aa: CASSPSGGPGANVLTF
cdr3_nt: TGTGCCAGCAGTCCCTCAGGGGGCCCTGGGGCCAACGTCCTGACTTTC

j_call: TRBJ1-2
v_call: TRBV5-4
d_call: TRBD1
clone_size: -
cdr3_aa: CASSLARDRGRKEQDYGYTF
cdr3_nt: TGTGCCAGCAGCTTGGCTAGGGACAGGGGGCGAAAGGAACAGGACTATGGCTACACCTTC

j_call: TRBJ1-2
v_call: TRBV7-3
d_call: -
clone_size: many
cdr3_aa: CASSPTHREGYGYTF
cdr3_nt: TGTGCCAGCAGCCCTACCCACAGGGAAGGGTATGGCTACACCTTC

j_call: TRBJ1-1
v_call: TRBV28
d_call: -
clone_size: many
cdr3_aa: CASSFGREQNTEAFF
cdr3_nt: TGTGCCAGCAGTTTCGGGAGGGAGCAGAACACTGAAGCTTTCTTT

j_call: TRBJ1-1
v_call: TRBV19
d_call: -
clone_size: many
cdr3_aa: CASSIGMSTEAFF
cdr3_nt: TGTGCCAGTAGTATCGGGATGAGCACTGAAGCTTTCTTT

j_call: TRBJ1-6
v_call: TRBV20-1
d_call: -
clone_size: -
cdr3_aa: CSAGSGYNSPLHF
cdr3_nt: TGCAGTGCAGGAAGCGGGTATAATTCACCCCTCCACTTT

j_call: TRBJ2-4
v_call: TRBV15
d_call: -
clone_size: few
cdr3_aa: CATSRGWGGAKNIKYF
cdr3_nt: TGTGCCACCAGCAGGGGTTGGGGGGGGGCCAAAAACATTAAGTACTTC

j_call: TRBJ2-5
v_call: TRBV28
d_call: -
clone_size: -
cdr3_aa: CASSLGGEVETQYF
cdr3_nt: TGTGCCAGCAGTTTGGGCGGGGAGGTTGAGACCCAGTACTTC

j_call: TRBJ1-2
v_call: TRBV6-1
d_call: -
clone_size: many
cdr3_aa: CASSATNYGYTF
cdr3_nt: TGTGCCAGCAGTGCAACTAACTATGGCTACACCTTC

j_call: TRBJ1-2
v_call: TRBV6-5
d_call: -
clone_size: many
cdr3_aa: CASSWTPANYGYTF
cdr3_nt: TGTGCCAGCAGTTGGACACCAGCTAACTATGGCTACACCTTC

j_call: TRBJ2-2
v_call: TRBV6-5
d_call: -
clone_size: -
cdr3_aa: CASSYIPTNTGELFF
cdr3_nt: TGTGCCAGCAGTTACATCCCCACGAACACCGGGGAGCTGTTTTTT

j_call: TRBJ1-1
v_call: TRBV18
d_call: TRBD1
clone_size: few
cdr3_aa: CASSPPKGANTEAFF
cdr3_nt: TGTGCCAGCTCACCACCGAAGGGGGCGAACACTGAAGCTTTCTTT

j_call: TRBJ1-1
v_call: TRBV7-7
d_call: -
clone_size: many
cdr3_aa: CASSFQENTEAFF
cdr3_nt: TGTGCCAGCAGTTTCCAGGAGAACACTGAAGCTTTCTTT

j_call: TRBJ2-7
v_call: TRBV6-4
d_call: -
clone_size: many
cdr3_aa: CASSYSNLGGGEQYF
cdr3_nt: TGTGCCAGCAGTTACTCGAATCTGGGAGGGGGCGAGCAGTACTTC

j_call: TRBJ1-1
v_call: TRBV4-1
d_call: -
clone_size: few
cdr3_aa: CASSQDFMVGLNAEAFF
cdr3_nt: TGCGCCAGCAGCCAAGATTTTATGGTCGGCCTGAACGCTGAAGCTTTCTTT

j_call: TRBJ1-1
v_call: TRBV10-3
d_call: TRBD1
clone_size: once
cdr3_aa: CAIRQGENTEAFF
cdr3_nt: TGTGCCATCAGACAGGGGGAGAACACTGAAGCTTTCTTT

j_call: TRBJ1-5
v_call: TRBV4-1
d_call: -
clone_size: -
cdr3_aa: CASSHGRETRQPQHF
cdr3_nt: TGCGCCAGCAGCCACGGGAGAGAGACCCGACAGCCCCAGCATTTT

j_call: TRBJ1-2
v_call: TRBV11-1
d_call: -
clone_size: many
cdr3_aa: CASSHNTNSGYTF
cdr3_nt: TGTGCCAGCAGCCATAACACCAACAGCGGCTACACCTTC

j_call: TRBJ1-2
v_call: TRBV30
d_call: -
clone_size: once
cdr3_aa: CAWSRMRVNYGYTF
cdr3_nt: TGTGCCTGGAGTCGAATGAGGGTTAACTATGGCTACACCTTC

j_call: TRBJ2-5
v_call: TRBV28
d_call: -
clone_size: -
cdr3_aa: CASSTLGSQETQYF
cdr3_nt: TGTGCCAGCAGCACCTTGGGCAGTCAAGAGACCCAGTACTTC

j_call: TRBJ1-2
v_call: TRBV2
d_call: -
clone_size: -
cdr3_aa: CASSEGILGGYGYTF
cdr3_nt: TGTGCCAGCAGTGAGGGGATTCTAGGGGGATATGGCTACACCTTC

j_call: TRBJ2-7
v_call: TRBV12-3/TRBV12-4
d_call: TRBD2
clone_size: many
cdr3_aa: CASSLIAGAVGEQYF
cdr3_nt: TGTGCCAGCAGTTTGATAGCGGGAGCAGTGGGGGAGCAGTACTTC

j_call: TRBJ2-2
v_call: TRBV29-1
d_call: -
clone_size: many
cdr3_aa: CSVRTGNTGELFF
cdr3_nt: TGCAGCGTTCGTACAGGGAACACCGGGGAGCTGTTTTTT

j_call: TRBJ2-5
v_call: TRBV27
d_call: -
clone_size: few
cdr3_aa: CASSFDRSGTQYF
cdr3_nt: TGTGCCAGCAGTTTCGACAGGTCAGGGACCCAGTACTTC

j_call: TRBJ1-1
v_call: TRBV6-2/TRBV6-3
d_call: TRBD1
clone_size: once
cdr3_aa: CASSYLAGTGGNTEAFF
cdr3_nt: TGTGCCAGCAGTTACTTGGCGGGGACAGGGGGCAACACTGAAGCTTTCTTT

j_call: TRBJ1-5
v_call: TRBV12-3/TRBV12-4
d_call: -
clone_size: many
cdr3_aa: CASSLNNPNQPQHF
cdr3_nt: TGTGCCAGCAGTTTAAACAACCCCAATCAGCCCCAGCATTTT

j_call: TRBJ1-1
v_call: TRBV20-1
d_call: TRBD1
clone_size: few
cdr3_aa: CSANNRGQRPLNTEAFF
cdr3_nt: TGCAGTGCTAATAACCGGGGACAGCGACCTCTGAACACTGAAGCTTTCTTT

j_call: TRBJ1-2
v_call: TRBV7-2
d_call: TRBD1
clone_size: -
cdr3_aa: CASSSNRGHGYTF
cdr3_nt: TGTGCCAGCAGCTCCAACAGGGGGCATGGCTACACCTTC

j_call: TRBJ1-2
v_call: TRBV12-3/TRBV12-4
d_call: -
clone_size: many
cdr3_aa: CASSLTEGYGYTF
cdr3_nt: TGTGCCAGCAGTTTAACAGAGGGCTATGGCTACACCTTC

j_call: TRBJ2-7
v_call: TRBV12-3/TRBV12-4
d_call: -
clone_size: many
cdr3_aa: CASSLEGHTYEQYF
cdr3_nt: TGTGCCAGCAGTTTAGAGGGGCATACCTACGAGCAGTACTTC

j_call: TRBJ2-4
v_call: TRBV28
d_call: -
clone_size: many
cdr3_aa: CASRETGALKNIQYF
cdr3_nt: TGTGCCAGCAGAGAAACTGGGGCCTTAAAAAACATTCAGTACTTC

j_call: TRBJ2-2
v_call: TRBV7-8
d_call: TRBD1
clone_size: -
cdr3_aa: CASSIRTGYDTGELFF
cdr3_nt: TGTGCCAGCAGCATTCGGACAGGATACGACACCGGGGAGCTGTTTTTT

j_call: TRBJ1-2
v_call: TRBV24-1
d_call: -
clone_size: many
cdr3_aa: CATSEGPSAGYTF
cdr3_nt: TGTGCCACCAGTGAAGGCCCTTCCGCTGGCTACACCTTC

j_call: TRBJ1-2
v_call: TRBV6-1
d_call: -
clone_size: many
cdr3_aa: CASSVVAYGYTF
cdr3_nt: TGTGCCAGCAGTGTCGTAGCCTATGGCTACACCTTC

j_call: TRBJ2-5
v_call: TRBV6-1
d_call: TRBD1
clone_size: many
cdr3_aa: CASSEWDSTDRTQYF
cdr3_nt: TGTGCCAGCAGTGAGTGGGACAGCACTGACCGGACCCAGTACTTC

j_call: TRBJ2-7
v_call: TRBV28
d_call: -
clone_size: -
cdr3_aa: CASSHDRFYEQYF
cdr3_nt: TGTGCCAGCAGTCATGACAGGTTCTACGAGCAGTACTTC

j_call: TRBJ2-2
v_call: TRBV6-2/TRBV6-3
d_call: TRBD2
clone_size: -
cdr3_aa: CASSRSLLAGGPGTGELFF
cdr3_nt: TGTGCCAGCAGCCGATCCCTACTAGCGGGAGGGCCGGGGACCGGGGAGCTGTTTTTT

j_call: TRBJ1-5
v_call: TRBV19
d_call: -
clone_size: -
cdr3_aa: CANRDSGMGAWPQHF
cdr3_nt: TGTGCCAATAGGGACTCCGGGATGGGGGCATGGCCCCAGCATTTT

j_call: TRBJ2-2
v_call: TRBV11-2
d_call: -
clone_size: many
cdr3_aa: CASSPLPGELFF
cdr3_nt: TGTGCCAGCAGCCCTCTTCCCGGGGAGCTGTTTTTT

j_call: TRBJ1-1
v_call: TRBV10-3
d_call: -
clone_size: many
cdr3_aa: CAISADSTGISFMNTEAFF
cdr3_nt: TGTGCCATCAGTGCGGATTCGACAGGCATTTCTTTCATGAACACTGAAGCTTTCTTT

j_call: TRBJ1-5
v_call: TRBV28
d_call: -
clone_size: few
cdr3_aa: CASTRLIWGDQPQHF
cdr3_nt: TGTGCCAGCACCAGATTAATCTGGGGAGATCAGCCCCAGCATTTT